The 2 T cell receptor beta chains in this list originate from one sample, sequenced in a study of control samples from healthy donors and cancer patients. The assay was immunoSEQ multiplex PCR, and TCRdb's table has in-frame clones only and misses some. Seen here are 99,000 or so clones, about four fifths observed once, and the top ten hold roughly 2%. Sequenced sample: blood. Every receptor here comes from a man in his sixties in good health.

The gene calls are TRBV28 and TRBJ2-7; D unresolved. Germline V gene sequence: CDR1 MDHEN, CDR2 SYDVKM. The CDR3 has 13 amino acids. In DNA form, the CDR3 reads TGTGGTAGCAGCCCCCACGCCTCCTACGAGCAGTACTTC. Translating it yields CGSSPHASYEQYF.

The chain joins TRBV14 to TRBJ2-3; D gene unclear. CDR1 and CDR2 (germline): SGHDN, FVKESK. This CDR3 has 12 residues. Trimming pared 5 bases from V and 6 bases from J, leaving 9 bases between. DNA for the CDR3: TGTGCCAGCAGCTCCTGGGTTGATACGCAGTATTTT. Its translation is CASSSWVDTQYF.